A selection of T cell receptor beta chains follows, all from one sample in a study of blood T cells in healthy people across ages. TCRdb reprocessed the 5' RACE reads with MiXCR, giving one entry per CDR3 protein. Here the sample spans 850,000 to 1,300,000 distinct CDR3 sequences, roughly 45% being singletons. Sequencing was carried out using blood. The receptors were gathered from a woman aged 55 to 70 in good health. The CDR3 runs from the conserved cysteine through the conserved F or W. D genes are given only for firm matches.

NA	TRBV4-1	CASSLPHQGPYNEQFF
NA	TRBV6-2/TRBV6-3	CASRSGVRGYTF
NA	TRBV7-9	CASSLHREGVHGQYF
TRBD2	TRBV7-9	CVSSHATSGSGEQFF
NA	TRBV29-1	CSVEPSRDWDTQYF
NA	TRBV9	CASSIGGGAKNIQYF
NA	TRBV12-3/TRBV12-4	CASRLARPGTDTQYF
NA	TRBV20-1	CSASSKKTQYF
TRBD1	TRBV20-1	CSARGVRGQEDTQYF
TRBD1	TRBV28	CASSTPGQASWGYTF
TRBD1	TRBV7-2	CASSLAGGLNQPQHF
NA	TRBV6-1	CASSERPSFYTGELFF
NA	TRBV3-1	CASSQVSGISYNEQFF
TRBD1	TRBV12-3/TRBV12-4	CASRPGQPGYTF
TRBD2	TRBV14	CASSPRLAGVSEQYF
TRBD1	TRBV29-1	CSVPRGLLPWNEQFF
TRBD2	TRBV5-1	CASSEGLAGAGANVLTF
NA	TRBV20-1	CSAILVGAMTDTQYF
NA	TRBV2	CASSRELAKNIQYF
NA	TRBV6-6	CASSLDRINTGELFF
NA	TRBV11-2	CASSLMAGAGELFF
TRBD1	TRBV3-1	CASRPPGTANTEAFF
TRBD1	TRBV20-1	CSRDRGTDEQFF
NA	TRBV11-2	CASNINYEQYF
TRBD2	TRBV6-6	CASAGTTEYEQYF
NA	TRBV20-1	CSARGAKRRSEQYF
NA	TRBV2	CASSEGDSYPTQHF
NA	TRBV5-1	CASSFVGPEGYGYTF
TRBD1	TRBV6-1	CASSEWEKDRATDTQYF
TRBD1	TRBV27	CATQDRLRLGDNSPLHF
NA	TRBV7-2	CASRRPGPSYNEQFF
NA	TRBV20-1	CSATNRAGYEQYF
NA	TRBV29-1	CSVVRDLMNTEAFF
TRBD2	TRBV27	CASSLYRLGRLAGGVETQYF
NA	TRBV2	CASSDPIGSNQPQHF
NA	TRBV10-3	CAISEEGTLYNSPLHF
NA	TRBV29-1	CSVTYYTGLASYEQYF
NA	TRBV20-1	CSADRTEPPKNIQYF
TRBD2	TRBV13	CASSLSPSGRAGDTQYF
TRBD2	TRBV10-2	CASSPGLEWQETQYF
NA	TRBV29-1	CSVEVGGPGELFF